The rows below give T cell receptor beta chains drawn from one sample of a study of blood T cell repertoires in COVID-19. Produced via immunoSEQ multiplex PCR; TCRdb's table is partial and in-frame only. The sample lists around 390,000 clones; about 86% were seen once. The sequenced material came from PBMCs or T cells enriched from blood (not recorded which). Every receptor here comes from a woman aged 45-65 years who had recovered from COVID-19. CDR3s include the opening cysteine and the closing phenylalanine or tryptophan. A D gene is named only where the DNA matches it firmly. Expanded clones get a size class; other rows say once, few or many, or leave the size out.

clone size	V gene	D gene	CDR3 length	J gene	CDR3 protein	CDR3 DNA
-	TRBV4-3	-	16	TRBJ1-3	CASSQDSGGSGNTIYF	TGCGCCAGCAGCCAAGACTCCGGGGGGAGTGGAAACACCATATATTTT
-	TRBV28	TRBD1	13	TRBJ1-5	CASIDRGDQPQHF	TGTGCCAGCATCGACAGGGGAGATCAGCCCCAGCATTTT
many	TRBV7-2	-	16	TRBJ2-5	CASSSKGSARRETQYF	TGTGCCAGCAGCTCCAAGGGGTCGGCGAGACGGGAGACCCAGTACTTC
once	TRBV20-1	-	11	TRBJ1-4	CSARTNEKLFF	TGCAGTGCTAGGACAAATGAAAAACTGTTTTTT
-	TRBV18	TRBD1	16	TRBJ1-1	CASLRRTGRMNTEAFF	TGTGCCAGCTTAAGGAGGACAGGACGCATGAACACTGAAGCTTTCTTT
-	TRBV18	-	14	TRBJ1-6	CASSLGGGNSPLHF	TGTGCCAGCTCACTCGGTGGGGGGAATTCACCCCTCCACTTT
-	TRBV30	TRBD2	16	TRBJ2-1	CAWSVHRLAGVNEQFF	TGTGCCTGGAGTGTACATCGACTAGCGGGGGTCAATGAGCAGTTCTTC
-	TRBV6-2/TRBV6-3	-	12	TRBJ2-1	CASSRDINEQFF	TGTGCCAGCAGTCGGGACATCAATGAGCAGTTCTTC
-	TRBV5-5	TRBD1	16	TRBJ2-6	CASSLIPDRDANVLTF	TGTGCCAGCAGCCTAATTCCGGACAGGGACGCCAACGTCCTGACTTTC
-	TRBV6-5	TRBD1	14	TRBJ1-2	CASQGVPLNYGYTF	TGTGCCTCACAGGGGGTACCCCTAAACTATGGCTACACCTTC
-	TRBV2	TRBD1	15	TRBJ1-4	CASTFTGGAGEKLFF	TGTGCCAGCACGTTCACAGGGGGCGCCGGAGAAAAACTGTTTTTT
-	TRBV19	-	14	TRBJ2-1	CASSISWSADEQFF	TGTGCCAGTAGTATATCGTGGAGCGCCGATGAGCAGTTCTTC
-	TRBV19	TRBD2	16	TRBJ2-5	CASSSGLAGGKETQYF	TGTGCCAGTAGTTCGGGACTAGCGGGGGGCAAAGAGACCCAGTACTTC
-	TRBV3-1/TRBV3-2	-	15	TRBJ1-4	CASSHKGDPNEKLFF	TGTGCCAGCAGCCACAAGGGAGACCCTAATGAAAAACTGTTTTTT
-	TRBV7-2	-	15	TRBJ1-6	CASSLVGAANSPLHF	TGTGCCAGCAGCTTAGTGGGGGCCGCGAATTCACCCCTCCACTTT
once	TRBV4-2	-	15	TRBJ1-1	CASSQDPDRNTEAFF	TGTGCCAGCAGCCAAGACCCGGACAGGAACACTGAAGCTTTCTTT
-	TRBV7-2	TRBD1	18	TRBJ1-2	CASSFLARRGRSFYGYTF	TGTGCCAGCAGCTTTCTCGCCCGCAGGGGGCGTTCTTTCTATGGCTACACCTTC
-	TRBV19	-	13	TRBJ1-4	CASSGPANEKLFF	TGTGCCAGTAGTGGGCCAGCTAATGAAAAACTGTTTTTT
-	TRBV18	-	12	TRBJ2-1	CASSPYGEAQFF	TGTGCCAGCTCACCCTACGGGGAAGCGCAGTTCTTC
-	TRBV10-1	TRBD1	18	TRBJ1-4	CASRGGRTGRLSNEKLFF	TGCGCCAGCAGAGGGGGAAGGACAGGGAGGTTAAGTAATGAAAAACTGTTTTTT